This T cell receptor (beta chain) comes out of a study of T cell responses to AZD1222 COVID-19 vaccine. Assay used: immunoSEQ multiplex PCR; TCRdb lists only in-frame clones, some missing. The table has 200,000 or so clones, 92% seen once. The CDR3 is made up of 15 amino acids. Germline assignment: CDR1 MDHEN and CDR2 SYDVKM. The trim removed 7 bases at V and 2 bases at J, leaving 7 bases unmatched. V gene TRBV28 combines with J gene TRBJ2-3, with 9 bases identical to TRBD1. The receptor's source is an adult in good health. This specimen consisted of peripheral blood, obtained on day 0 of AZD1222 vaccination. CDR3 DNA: TGTGCCAGCACCCTCGGGGACAGGGTCACAGATACGCAGTATTTT. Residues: CASTLGDRVTDTQYF.